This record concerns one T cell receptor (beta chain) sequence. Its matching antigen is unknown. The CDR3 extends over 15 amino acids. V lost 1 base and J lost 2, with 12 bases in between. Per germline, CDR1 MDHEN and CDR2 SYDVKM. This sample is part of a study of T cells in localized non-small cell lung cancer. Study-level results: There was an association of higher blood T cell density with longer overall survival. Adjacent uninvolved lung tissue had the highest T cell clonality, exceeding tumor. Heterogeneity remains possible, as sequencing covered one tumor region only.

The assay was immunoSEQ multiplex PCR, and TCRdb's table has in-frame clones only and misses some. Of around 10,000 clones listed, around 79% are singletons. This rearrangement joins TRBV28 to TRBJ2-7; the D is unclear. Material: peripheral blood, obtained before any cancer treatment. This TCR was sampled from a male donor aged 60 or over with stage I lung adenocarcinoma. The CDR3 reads CASSLSTDGPYEQYF. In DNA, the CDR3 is TGTGCCAGCAGTTTATCGACGGACGGCCCCTACGAGCAGTACTTC. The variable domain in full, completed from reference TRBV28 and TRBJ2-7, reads DVKVTQSSRYLVKRTGEKVFLECVQDMDHENMFWYRQDPGLGLRLIYFSYDVKMKEKGDIPEGYSVSREKKERFSLILESASTNQTSMYLCASSLSTDGPYEQYFGPGTRLTVT.